This TCR beta chain came from a study of STAT5B mutations in CD4+ large granular lymphocyte leukemia. Sequencing was performed with immunoSEQ multiplex PCR; in TCRdb, only in-frame clones are kept and a portion is missing. Here the sample spans tens of thousands of clones, about four fifths being singletons. The CDR3 is 16 amino acids. The V gene's germline CDR1 is MNHEY and CDR2 SMNVEV (reference sequence). V lost 6 bases, J lost 2 bases, and 20 bases lay in between. Source material: CD4+ T cells from blood buffy coats. V usage is TRBV27 and J usage is TRBJ2-7, with D perhaps matching TRBD1 (6 bases). This clonotype was sampled from a human donor in good health. This chain's CDR3 is CASSRGGWAGPYEQYF. The DNA for the CDR3 is TGTGCCAGCAGCAGGGGCGGGTGGGCAGGGCCCTACGAGCAGTACTTC.